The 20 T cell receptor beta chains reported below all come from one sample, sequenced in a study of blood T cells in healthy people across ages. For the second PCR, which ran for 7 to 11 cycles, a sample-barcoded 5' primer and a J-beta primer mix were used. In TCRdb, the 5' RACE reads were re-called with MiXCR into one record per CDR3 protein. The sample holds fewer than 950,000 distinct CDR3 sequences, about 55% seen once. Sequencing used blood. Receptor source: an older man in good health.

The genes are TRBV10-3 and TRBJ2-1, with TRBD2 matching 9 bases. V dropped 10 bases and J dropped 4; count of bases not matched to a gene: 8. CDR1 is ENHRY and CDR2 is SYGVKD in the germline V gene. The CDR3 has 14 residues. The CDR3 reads CATGASGNYNEQFF. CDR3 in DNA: TGTGCCACCGGGGCTAGCGGGAATTACAATGAGCAGTTCTTC.

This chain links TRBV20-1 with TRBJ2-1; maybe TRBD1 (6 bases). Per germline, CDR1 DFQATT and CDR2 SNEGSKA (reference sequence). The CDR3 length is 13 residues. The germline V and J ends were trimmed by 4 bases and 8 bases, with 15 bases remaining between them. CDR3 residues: CSAKDSMVYEQFF. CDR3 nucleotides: TGCAGTGCTAAGGACAGTATGGTCTATGAGCAGTTCTTC.

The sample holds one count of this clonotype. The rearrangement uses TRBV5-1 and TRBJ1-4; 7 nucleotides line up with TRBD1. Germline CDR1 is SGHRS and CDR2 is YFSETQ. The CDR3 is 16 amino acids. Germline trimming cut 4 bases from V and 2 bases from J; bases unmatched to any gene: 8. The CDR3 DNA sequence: TGCGCCAGCAGCCCCCGGACAGGATTTACTAATGAAAAACTGTTTTTT. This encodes CASSPRTGFTNEKLFF.

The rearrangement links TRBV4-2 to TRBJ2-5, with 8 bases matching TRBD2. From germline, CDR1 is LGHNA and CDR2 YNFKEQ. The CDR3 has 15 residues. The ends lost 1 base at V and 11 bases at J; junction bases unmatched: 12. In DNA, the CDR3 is TGTGCCAGCAGCCAAGTACTAGCGGCCTACAATGAGCAGTACTTC. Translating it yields CASSQVLAAYNEQYF.

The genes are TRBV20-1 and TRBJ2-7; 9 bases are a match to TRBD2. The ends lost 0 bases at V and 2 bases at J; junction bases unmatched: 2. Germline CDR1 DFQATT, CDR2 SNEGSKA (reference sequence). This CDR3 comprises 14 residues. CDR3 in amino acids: CSARDSGSPYEQYF. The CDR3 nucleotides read TGCAGTGCTAGAGATAGCGGGAGCCCCTACGAGCAGTACTTC.

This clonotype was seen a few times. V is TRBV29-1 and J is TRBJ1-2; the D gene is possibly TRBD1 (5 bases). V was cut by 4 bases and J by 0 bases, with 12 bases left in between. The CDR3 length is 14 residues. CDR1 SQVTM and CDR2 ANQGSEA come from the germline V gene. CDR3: CSVVRGGPNYGYTF. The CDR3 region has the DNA TGCAGCGTTGTTAGGGGAGGGCCTAACTATGGCTACACCTTC.

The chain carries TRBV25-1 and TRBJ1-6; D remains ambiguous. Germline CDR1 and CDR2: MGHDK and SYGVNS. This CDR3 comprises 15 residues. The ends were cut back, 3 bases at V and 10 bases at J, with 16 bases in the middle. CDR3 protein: CASSEIRGNGSPLHF. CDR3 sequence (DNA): TGTGCCAGCAGTGAGATTCGAGGGAACGGATCACCCCTCCACTTT.

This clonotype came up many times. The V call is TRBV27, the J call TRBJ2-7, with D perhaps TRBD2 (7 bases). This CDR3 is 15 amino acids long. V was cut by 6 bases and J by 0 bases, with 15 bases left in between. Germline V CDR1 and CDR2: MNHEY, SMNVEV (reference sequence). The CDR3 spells CASSPRGDTSYEQYF. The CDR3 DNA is TGTGCCAGCAGCCCCCGGGGGGACACCTCCTACGAGCAGTACTTC.

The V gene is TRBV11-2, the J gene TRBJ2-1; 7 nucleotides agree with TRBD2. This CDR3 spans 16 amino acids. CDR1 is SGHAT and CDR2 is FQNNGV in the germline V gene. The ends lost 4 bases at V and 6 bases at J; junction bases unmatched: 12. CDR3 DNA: TGTGCCAGCAGCTCCTCTCCGGGGGAGGGCCTCAATGAGCAGTTCTTC. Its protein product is CASSSSPGEGLNEQFF. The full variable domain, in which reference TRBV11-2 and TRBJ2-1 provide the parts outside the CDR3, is EAGVAQSPRYKIIEKRQSVAFWCNPISGHATLYWYQQILGQGPKLLIQFQNNGVVDDSQLPKDRFSAERLKGVDSTLKIQPAKLEDSAVYLCASSSSPGEGLNEQFFGPGTRLTVL.

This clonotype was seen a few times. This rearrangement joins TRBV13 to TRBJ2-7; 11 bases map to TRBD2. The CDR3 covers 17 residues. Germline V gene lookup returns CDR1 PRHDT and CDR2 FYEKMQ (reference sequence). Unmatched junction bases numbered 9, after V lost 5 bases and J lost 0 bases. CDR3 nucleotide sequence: TGTGCCAGCAGCGCCTCAGGACTAGCGGGTAGCTCCTACGAGCAGTACTTC. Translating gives CASSASGLAGSSYEQYF.

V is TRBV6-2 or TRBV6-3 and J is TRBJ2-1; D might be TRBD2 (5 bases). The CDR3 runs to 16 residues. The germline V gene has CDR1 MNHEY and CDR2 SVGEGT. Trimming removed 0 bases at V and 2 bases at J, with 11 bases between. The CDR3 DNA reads TGTGCCAGCAGTTACTCGCCCAGCGGCGCCTACAATGAGCAGTTCTTC. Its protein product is CASSYSPSGAYNEQFF.

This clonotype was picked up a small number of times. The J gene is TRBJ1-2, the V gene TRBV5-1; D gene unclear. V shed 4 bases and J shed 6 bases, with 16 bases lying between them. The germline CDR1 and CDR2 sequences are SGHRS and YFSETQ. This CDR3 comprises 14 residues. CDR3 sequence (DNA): TGCGCCAGCAGCCCGGTAGTCGGGCCGGATGGCTACACCTTC. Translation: CASSPVVGPDGYTF.

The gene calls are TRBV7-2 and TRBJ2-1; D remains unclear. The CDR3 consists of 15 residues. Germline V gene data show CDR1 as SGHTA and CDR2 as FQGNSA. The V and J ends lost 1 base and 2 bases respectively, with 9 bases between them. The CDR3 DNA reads TGTGCCAGCAGCTTAGAGAAGGCAGCCTACAATGAGCAGTTCTTC. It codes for CASSLEKAAYNEQFF.

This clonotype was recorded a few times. In DNA form, the CDR3 reads TGTGCCAGCAGTTACTCGGCCGACATGGGCGAAAAACTGTTTTTT. This sequence encodes CASSYSADMGEKLFF. The chain employs TRBV6-5 and TRBJ1-4; no reliable D call. With 0 bases removed from V and 8 bases from J, the gap between germline ends came to 13 bases. Germline V CDR1 and CDR2: MNHEY, SVGAGI. This CDR3 has 15 residues.

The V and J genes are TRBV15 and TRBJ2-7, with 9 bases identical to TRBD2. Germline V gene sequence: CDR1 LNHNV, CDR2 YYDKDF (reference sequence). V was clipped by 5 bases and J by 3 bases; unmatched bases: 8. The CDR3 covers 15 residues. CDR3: CATSGVAGVIYEQYF. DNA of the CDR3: TGTGCCACCAGCGGGGTAGCGGGAGTGATCTACGAGCAGTACTTC.

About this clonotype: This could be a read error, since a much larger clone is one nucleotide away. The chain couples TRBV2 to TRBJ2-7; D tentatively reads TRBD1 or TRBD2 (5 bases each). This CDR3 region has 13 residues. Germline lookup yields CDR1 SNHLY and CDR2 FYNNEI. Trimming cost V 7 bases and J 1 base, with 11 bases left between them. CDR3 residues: CASIRDGSYEQYF. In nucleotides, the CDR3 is TGTGCCAGCATCCGGGACGGATCCTACGAGCAGTACTTC.

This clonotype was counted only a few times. The DNA for the CDR3 is TGCAGTGCGGGGAGGAGTGACAGGGCCTACGAGCAGTACTTC. Translating gives CSAGRSDRAYEQYF. The chain couples TRBV20-1 to TRBJ2-7, with a weak D call TRBD1 (7 bases). Per germline, CDR1 DFQATT and CDR2 SNEGSKA (reference sequence). Deletions cut 6 bases from V and 2 bases from J, with 17 bases between. This CDR3 has 14 amino acids.

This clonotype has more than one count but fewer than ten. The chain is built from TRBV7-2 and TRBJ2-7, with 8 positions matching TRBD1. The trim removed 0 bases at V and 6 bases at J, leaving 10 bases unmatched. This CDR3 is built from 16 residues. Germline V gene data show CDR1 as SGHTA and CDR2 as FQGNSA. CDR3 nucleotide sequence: TGTGCCAGCAGCTTAGCGCGTTGGACAGGGCTTGGCGAGCAGTACTTC. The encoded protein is CASSLARWTGLGEQYF.

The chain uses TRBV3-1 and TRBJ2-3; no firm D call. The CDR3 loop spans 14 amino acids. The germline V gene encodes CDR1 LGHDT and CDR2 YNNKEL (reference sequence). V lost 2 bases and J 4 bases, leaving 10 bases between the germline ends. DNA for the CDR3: TGTGCCAGCAGCCAAAGCCGATACCCAGATACGCAGTATTTT. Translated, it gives CASSQSRYPDTQYF.

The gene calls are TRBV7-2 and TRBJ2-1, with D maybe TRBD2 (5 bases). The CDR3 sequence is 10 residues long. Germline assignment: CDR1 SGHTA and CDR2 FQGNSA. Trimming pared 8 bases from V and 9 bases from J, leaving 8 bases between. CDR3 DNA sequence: TGTGCCAGCCCAGGAGGTGAGCAGTTCTTC. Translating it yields CASPGGEQFF.